This T cell receptor (beta chain) derives from a study of blood T cells in healthy people across ages. Then a second PCR, running roughly 7 to 11 cycles, was carried out with a sample-barcoded 5' primer and a J-beta primer mix. From the 5' RACE reads, TCRdb called clonotypes with MiXCR, one entry per CDR3 protein. This table has fewer than 600,000 distinct CDR3 sequences, roughly a quarter appearing once. This CDR3 is 17 amino acids long. Germline V CDR1 and CDR2: SEHNR, FQNEAQ (reference sequence). V was cut by 7 bases and J by 4 bases, with 23 bases left in between. Another study also made use of these data, one on T cells of mothers and their children. This second study says: The TCR beta CDR3 read count exceeded 9.5 million for each mother and was about 2.7 million for each child.

The genes are TRBV7-9 and TRBJ2-4; weak D call: TRBD1 (5 bases). This clonotype was obtained from a boy under 10 years old in good health. Material: blood. The CDR3 DNA reads TGTGCCAGCATCGATCACAACCAAGGGGCCGGTAAAAACATTCAGTACTTC. Its translation is CASIDHNQGAGKNIQYF.